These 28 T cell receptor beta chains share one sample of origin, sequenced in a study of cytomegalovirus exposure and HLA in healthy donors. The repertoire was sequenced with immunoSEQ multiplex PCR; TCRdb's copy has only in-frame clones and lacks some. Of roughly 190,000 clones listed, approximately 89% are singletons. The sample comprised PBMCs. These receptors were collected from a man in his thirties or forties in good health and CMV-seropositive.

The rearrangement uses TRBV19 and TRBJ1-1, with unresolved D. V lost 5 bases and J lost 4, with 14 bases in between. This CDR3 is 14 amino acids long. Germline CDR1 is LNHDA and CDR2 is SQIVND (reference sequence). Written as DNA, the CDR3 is TGTGCCAGTAGTGGCCCTCCCCCCGGCACTGAAGCTTTCTTT. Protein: CASSGPPPGTEAFF.

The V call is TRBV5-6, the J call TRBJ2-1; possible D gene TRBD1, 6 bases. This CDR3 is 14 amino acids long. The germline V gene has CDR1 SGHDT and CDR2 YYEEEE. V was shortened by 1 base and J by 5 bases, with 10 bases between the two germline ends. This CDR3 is CASSLTGKDNEQFF. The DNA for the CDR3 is TGTGCCAGCAGCTTGACAGGGAAGGACAATGAGCAGTTCTTC.

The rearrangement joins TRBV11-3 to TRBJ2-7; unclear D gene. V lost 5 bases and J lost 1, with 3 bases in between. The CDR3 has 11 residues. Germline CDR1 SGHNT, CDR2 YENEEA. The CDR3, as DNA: TGTGCCAGCAGCCGATCCTACGAGCAGTACTTC. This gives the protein CASSRSYEQYF.

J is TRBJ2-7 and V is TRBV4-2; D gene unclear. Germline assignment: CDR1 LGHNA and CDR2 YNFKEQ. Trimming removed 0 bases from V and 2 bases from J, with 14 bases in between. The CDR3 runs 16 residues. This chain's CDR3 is CASSQDVASVTYEQYF. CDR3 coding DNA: TGTGCCAGCAGCCAAGATGTAGCCTCCGTTACCTACGAGCAGTACTTC.

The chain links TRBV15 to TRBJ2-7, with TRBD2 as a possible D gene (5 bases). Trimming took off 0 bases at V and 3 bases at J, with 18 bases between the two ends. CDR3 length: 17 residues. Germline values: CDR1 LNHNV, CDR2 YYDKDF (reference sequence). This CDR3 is CATSRDRAGGEGYEQYF. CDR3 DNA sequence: TGTGCCACCAGCAGAGACCGGGCAGGAGGAGAGGGCTACGAGCAGTACTTC.

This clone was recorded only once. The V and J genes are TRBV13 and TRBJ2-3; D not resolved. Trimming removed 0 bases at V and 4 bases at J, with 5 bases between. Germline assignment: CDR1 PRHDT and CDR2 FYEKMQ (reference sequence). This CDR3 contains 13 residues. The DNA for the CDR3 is TGTGCCAGCAGCTTAGGAGATTCAGATACGCAGTATTTT. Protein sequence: CASSLGDSDTQYF.

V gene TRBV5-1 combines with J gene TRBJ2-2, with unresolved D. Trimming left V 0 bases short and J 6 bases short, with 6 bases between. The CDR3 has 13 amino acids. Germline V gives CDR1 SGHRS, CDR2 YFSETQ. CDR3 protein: CASSLGTSGELFF. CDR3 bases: TGCGCCAGCAGCTTGGGTACGTCCGGGGAGCTGTTTTTT.

The CDR3 nucleotides are TGTGCCAGCAGCTTAGAACTGAACACTGAAGCTTTCTTT. The encoded protein is CASSLELNTEAFF. The chain is built from TRBV7-6 and TRBJ1-1, with unresolved D. Germline-derived CDR1 and CDR2 are SGHVS and FNYEAQ. CDR3 length equals 13 residues. V lost 1 base to trimming and J lost 0 bases, with 3 bases between them.

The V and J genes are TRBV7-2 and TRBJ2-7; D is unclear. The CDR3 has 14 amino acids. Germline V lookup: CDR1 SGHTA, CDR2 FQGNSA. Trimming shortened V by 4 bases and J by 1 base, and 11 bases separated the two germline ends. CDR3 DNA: TGTGCCAGCAGCTCAACATACGCTTCCTACGAGCAGTACTTC. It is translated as CASSSTYASYEQYF. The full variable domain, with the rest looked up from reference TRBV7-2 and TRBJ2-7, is GAGVSQSPSNKVTEKGKDVELRCDPISGHTALYWYRQSLGQGLEFLIYFQGNSAPDKSGLPSDRFSAERTGGSVSTLTIQRTQQEDSAVYLCASSSTYASYEQYFGPGTRLTVT.

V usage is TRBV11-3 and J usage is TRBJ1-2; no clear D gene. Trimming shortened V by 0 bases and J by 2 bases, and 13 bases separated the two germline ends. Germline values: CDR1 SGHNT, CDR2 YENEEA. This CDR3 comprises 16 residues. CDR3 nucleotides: TGTGCCAGCAGCTTAGAGGTGCAGACTGGGAACTATGGCTACACCTTC. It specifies CASSLEVQTGNYGYTF.

The CDR3 sequence is CASRRNSGEPSYEQYF. The CDR3, as DNA: TGTGCCAGCAGACGAAATAGCGGGGAACCATCCTACGAGCAGTACTTC. The V gene is TRBV5-6, the J gene TRBJ2-7; 8 positions match TRBD2. After removal of 5 bases from V and 1 base from J, the junction contained 11 bases not matched to a gene. Germline V gene lookup returns CDR1 SGHDT and CDR2 YYEEEE. This CDR3 contains 16 residues.

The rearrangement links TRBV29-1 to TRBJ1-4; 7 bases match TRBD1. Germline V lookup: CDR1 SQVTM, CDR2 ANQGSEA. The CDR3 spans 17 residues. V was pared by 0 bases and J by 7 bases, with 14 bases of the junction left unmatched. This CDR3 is CSVEDQKEGAMGEKLFF. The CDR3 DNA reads TGCAGCGTTGAAGACCAGAAGGAGGGGGCTATGGGTGAAAAACTGTTTTTT.

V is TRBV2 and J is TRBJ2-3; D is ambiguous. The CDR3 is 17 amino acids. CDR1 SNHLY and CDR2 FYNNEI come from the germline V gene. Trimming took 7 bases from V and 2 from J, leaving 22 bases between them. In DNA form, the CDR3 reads TGTGCCAGCACCTGGTCGGTGGAAGGGCAGGTCACAGATACGCAGTATTTT. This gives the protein CASTWSVEGQVTDTQYF.

This CDR3 reads CASNPVGSGKYEQYF. For the CDR3, the DNA is TGCGCCAGCAACCCCGTGGGTAGCGGGAAGTACGAGCAGTACTTC. This chain uses TRBV4-1 with TRBJ2-7, with TRBD2 identical over 8 bases. Germline V lookup: CDR1 MGHRA, CDR2 YSYEKL. The CDR3 has 15 amino acids. J gave up 4 bases and V 7 bases, and 12 bases lay outside the gene matches.

The DNA of the CDR3 is TGTGCCAGCAGCCCCGGTTTTGGGGTAGGGTATGGCTACACCTTC. This translates into CASSPGFGVGYGYTF. The genes are TRBV27 and TRBJ1-2; no clear D. Germline V gene sequence: CDR1 MNHEY, CDR2 SMNVEV (reference sequence). V shed 6 bases and J shed 5 bases, with 19 bases lying between them. The CDR3 consists of 15 residues.

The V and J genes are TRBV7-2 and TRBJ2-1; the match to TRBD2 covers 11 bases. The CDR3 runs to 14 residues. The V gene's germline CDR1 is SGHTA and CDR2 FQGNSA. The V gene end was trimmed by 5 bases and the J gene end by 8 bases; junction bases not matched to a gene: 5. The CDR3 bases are TGTGCCAGCAGCCCACTAGCGGGGGTGCATGAGCAGTTCTTC. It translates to CASSPLAGVHEQFF. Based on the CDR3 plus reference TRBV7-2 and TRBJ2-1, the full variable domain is GAGVSQSPSNKVTEKGKDVELRCDPISGHTALYWYRQSLGQGLEFLIYFQGNSAPDKSGLPSDRFSAERTGGSVSTLTIQRTQQEDSAVYLCASSPLAGVHEQFFGPGTRLTVL.

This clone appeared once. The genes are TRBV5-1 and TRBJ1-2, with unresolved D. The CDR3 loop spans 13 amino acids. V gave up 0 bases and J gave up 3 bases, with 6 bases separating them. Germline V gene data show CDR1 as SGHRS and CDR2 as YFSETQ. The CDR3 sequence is CASSLEDYYGYTF. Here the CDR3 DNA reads TGCGCCAGCAGCTTGGAGGATTACTATGGCTACACCTTC. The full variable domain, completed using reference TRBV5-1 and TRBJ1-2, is KAGVTQTPRYLIKTRGQQVTLSCSPISGHRSVSWYQQTPGQGLQFLFEYFSETQRNKGNFPGRFSGRQFSNSRSEMNVSTLELGDSALYLCASSLEDYYGYTFGSGTRLTVV.

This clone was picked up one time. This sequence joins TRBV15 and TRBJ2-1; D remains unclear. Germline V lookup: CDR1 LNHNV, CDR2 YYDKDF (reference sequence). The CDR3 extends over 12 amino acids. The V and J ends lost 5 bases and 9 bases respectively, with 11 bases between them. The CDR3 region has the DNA TGTGCCACCAGCGGCCTGGGTGGTGAGCAGTTCTTC. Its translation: CATSGLGGEQFF.

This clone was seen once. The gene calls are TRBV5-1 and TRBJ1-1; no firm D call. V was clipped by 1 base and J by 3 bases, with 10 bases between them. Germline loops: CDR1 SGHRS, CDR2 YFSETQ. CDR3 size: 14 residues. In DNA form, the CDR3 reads TGCGCCAGCAGCTTGTATGGGGAGGACACTGAAGCTTTCTTT. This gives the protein CASSLYGEDTEAFF.

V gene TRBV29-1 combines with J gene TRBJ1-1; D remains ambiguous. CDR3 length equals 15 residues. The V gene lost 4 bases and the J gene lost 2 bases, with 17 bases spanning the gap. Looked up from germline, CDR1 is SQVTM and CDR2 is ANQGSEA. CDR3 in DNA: TGCAGCGTTGGCCGAGATAACAACTTTAACACTGAAGCTTTCTTT. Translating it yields CSVGRDNNFNTEAFF. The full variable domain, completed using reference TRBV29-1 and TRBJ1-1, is SAVISQKPSRDICQRGTSLTIQCQVDSQVTMMFWYRQQPGQSLTLIATANQGSEATYESGFVIDKFPISRPNLTFSTLTVSNMSPEDSSIYLCSVGRDNNFNTEAFFGQGTRLTVV.

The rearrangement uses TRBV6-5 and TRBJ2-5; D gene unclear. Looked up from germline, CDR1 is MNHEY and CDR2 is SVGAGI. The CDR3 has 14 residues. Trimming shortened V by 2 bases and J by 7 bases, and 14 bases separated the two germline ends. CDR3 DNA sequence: TGTGCCAGCAGTTACACGTCCGGGTCAGGGACCCAGTACTTC. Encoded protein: CASSYTSGSGTQYF.

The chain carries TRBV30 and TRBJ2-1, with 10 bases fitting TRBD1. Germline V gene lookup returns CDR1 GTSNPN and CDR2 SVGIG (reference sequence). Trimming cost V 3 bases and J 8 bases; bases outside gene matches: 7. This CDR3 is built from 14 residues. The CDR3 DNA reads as TGTGCCTGGAGGGACAGGGGGACTGGGGATGAGCAGTTCTTC. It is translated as CAWRDRGTGDEQFF. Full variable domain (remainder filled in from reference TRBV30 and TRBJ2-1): SQTIHQWPATLVQPVGSPLSLECTVEGTSNPNLYWYRQAAGRGLQLLFYSVGIGQISSEVPQNLSASRPQDRQFILSSKKLLLSDSGFYLCAWRDRGTGDEQFFGPGTRLTVL.

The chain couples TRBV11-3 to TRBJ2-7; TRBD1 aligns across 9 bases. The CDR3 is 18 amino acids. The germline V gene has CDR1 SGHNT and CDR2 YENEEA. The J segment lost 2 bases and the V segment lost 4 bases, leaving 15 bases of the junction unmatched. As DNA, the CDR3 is TGTGCCAGCAGCTCCAGACCTGGACAGGGGTATTTCACCTACGAGCAGTACTTC. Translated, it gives CASSSRPGQGYFTYEQYF. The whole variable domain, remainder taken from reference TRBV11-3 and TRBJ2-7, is EAGVVQSPRYKIIEKKQPVAFWCNPISGHNTLYWYLQNLGQGPELLIRYENEEAVDDSQLPKDRFSAERLKGVDSTLKIQPAELGDSAVYLCASSSRPGQGYFTYEQYFGPGTRLTVT.

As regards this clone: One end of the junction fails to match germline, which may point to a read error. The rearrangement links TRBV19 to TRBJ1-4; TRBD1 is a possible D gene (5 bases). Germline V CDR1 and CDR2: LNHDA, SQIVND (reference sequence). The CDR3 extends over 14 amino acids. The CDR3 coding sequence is TGTGCCAGTAGTATTCGAGGGACTAACGAAAAACTGTTTTTT. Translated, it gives CASSIRGTNEKLFF. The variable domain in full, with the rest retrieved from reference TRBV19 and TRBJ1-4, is DGGITQSPKYLFRKEGQNVTLSCEQNLNHDAMYWYRQDPGQGLRLIYYSQIVNDFQKGDIAEGYSVSREKKESFPLTVTSAQKNPTAFYLCASSIRGTNEKLFFGSGTQLSVL.

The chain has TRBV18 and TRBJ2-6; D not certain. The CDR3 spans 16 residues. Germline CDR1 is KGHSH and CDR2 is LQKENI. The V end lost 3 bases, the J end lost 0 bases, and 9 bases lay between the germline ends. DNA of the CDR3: TGTGCCAGCTCACCTACAGATTTCTCTGGGGCCAACGTCCTGACTTTC. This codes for CASSPTDFSGANVLTF.

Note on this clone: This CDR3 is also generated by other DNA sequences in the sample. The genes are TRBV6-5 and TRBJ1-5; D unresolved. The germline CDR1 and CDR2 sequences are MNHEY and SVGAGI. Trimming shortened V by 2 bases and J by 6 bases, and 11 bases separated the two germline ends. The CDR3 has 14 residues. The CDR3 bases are TGTGCCAGCAGTTACGGCCGGGGAGGTCAGCCCCAGCATTTT. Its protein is CASSYGRGGQPQHF.

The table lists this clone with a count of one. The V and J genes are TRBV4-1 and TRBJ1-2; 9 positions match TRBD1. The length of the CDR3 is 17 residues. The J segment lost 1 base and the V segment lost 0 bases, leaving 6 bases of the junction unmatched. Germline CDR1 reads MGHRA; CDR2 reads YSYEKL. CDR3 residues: CASSQDPWTGVNYGYTF. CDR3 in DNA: TGCGCCAGCAGCCAAGATCCGTGGACAGGGGTTAACTATGGCTACACCTTC.

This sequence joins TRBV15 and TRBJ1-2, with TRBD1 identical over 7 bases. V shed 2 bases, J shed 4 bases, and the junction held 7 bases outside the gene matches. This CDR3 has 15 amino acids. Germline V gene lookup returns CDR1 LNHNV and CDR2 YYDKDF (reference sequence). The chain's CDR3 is CATSRRDRETYGYTF. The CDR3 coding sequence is TGTGCCACCAGCAGAAGGGACAGAGAGACCTATGGCTACACCTTC.